This T cell receptor beta chain was profiled in a study of blood T cells in healthy people across ages. Each sample provided at least 5 micrograms of extracted total RNA. Then a second PCR, running about 7 to 11 cycles, was carried out with a sample-barcoded 5' primer and a J-beta primer mix. MiXCR was run by TCRdb on the 5' RACE reads, yielding one entry per CDR3 protein. Among more than 1.4 million distinct CDR3 sequences listed, 35% to 45% were seen once. J was trimmed by 6 bases and V by 2 bases; bases with no gene match: 4. CDR3 length: 14 amino acids. Germline CDR1 is SGHNT and CDR2 is YYREEE (reference sequence).

The rearrangement uses TRBV5-4 and TRBJ2-1; 8 bases align to TRBD1. The clonotype originates from a young woman in good health. Sequencing input: blood. The CDR3 sequence: CASSFGQGRNEQFF. In DNA, the CDR3 is TGTGCCAGCAGCTTCGGACAGGGCCGCAATGAGCAGTTCTTC.